Following are 28 T cell receptor beta chains from one sample sequenced in a study of radiation and T cells in renal cell carcinoma. Noted time point: blood 4 weeks post-SBRT, at nephrectomy. Treatment: 15 Gy SBRT to primary tumor, nephrectomy 4 weeks later. Clones were sequenced by immunoSEQ multiplex PCR, and TCRdb holds only the in-frame ones, with some missing. The table lists 75,000 to 95,000 clones, just under 85% of them singletons, with 9.4% in the top ten. The starting material was blood, obtained from a patient whose treatment included radiotherapy and nephrectomy. These TCRs come from a man aged 50 or older with renal cell carcinoma.

The chain recombines TRBV28 with TRBJ2-2; D is unresolved. With 11 bases removed from V and 4 bases from J, the gap between germline ends came to 11 bases. In germline, CDR1 is MDHEN, CDR2 SYDVKM. The CDR3 sequence is 12 residues long. Here the CDR3 DNA reads TGTGCCGGAAGGGCCTCCACCGGGGAGCTGTTTTTT. Its protein is CAGRASTGELFF.

This chain links TRBV7-2 with TRBJ2-3; D perhaps matches TRBD1 (6 bases). Germline CDR1 and CDR2: SGHTA and FQGNSA. V was shortened by 5 bases and J by 1 base, with 13 bases between the two germline ends. The CDR3 is 15 amino acids. CDR3 region: CASSVQGIGTDTQYF. The CDR3 DNA follows: TGTGCCAGCAGCGTACAGGGAATTGGCACAGATACGCAGTATTTT.

This clone was observed a handful of times. This sequence joins TRBV30 and TRBJ1-4; possible D gene TRBD1, 5 bases. The CDR3 runs to 11 residues. From germline, CDR1 is GTSNPN and CDR2 SVGIG (reference sequence). Trimming shortened V by 0 bases and J by 11 bases, and 7 bases separated the two germline ends. The chain's CDR3 is CAWSVEGKLFF. CDR3 nucleotide sequence: TGTGCCTGGAGTGTTGAGGGGAAACTGTTTTTT.

The chain has TRBV7-9 and TRBJ2-1; the D is unclear. V lost 3 bases and J 2 bases, leaving 11 bases between the germline ends. The germline V gene encodes CDR1 SEHNR and CDR2 FQNEAQ (reference sequence). This CDR3 comprises 15 residues. CDR3 DNA sequence: TGTGCCAGCAGCTTCTTGGGCGGCCCCTACAATGAGCAGTTCTTC. The encoded protein is CASSFLGGPYNEQFF.

This chain joins TRBV7-9 and TRBJ1-2; no clear D. This CDR3 spans 13 amino acids. Trimming took 0 bases from V and 6 from J, leaving 8 bases between them. The germline CDR1 and CDR2 sequences are SEHNR and FQNEAQ (reference sequence). The chain's CDR3 is CASSLAPQNGYTF. CDR3 DNA sequence: TGTGCCAGCAGCTTAGCCCCACAGAATGGCTACACCTTC.

The chain uses TRBV2 and TRBJ2-1; 12 bases are shared with TRBD2. Germline loops: CDR1 SNHLY, CDR2 FYNNEI. With 6 bases clipped from V and 7 bases from J, the junction kept 7 bases outside the gene matches. This CDR3 is 15 amino acids long. Written as DNA, the CDR3 is TGTGCCAGCAGGAGGTCTAGCGGGGGGGCAAATGAGCAGTTCTTC. Translating gives CASRRSSGGANEQFF.

DNA of the CDR3: TGCGCCAGCAGCTTACAGGGTGGGGGCACCGGGGAGCTGTTTTTT. Translated, it gives CASSLQGGGTGELFF. This chain connects TRBV5-1 to TRBJ2-2; D may be TRBD1 (6 bases). The germline gives CDR1 SGHRS, CDR2 YFSETQ. Trimming took off 2 bases at V and 4 bases at J, with 12 bases between the two ends. The CDR3 has 15 residues.

The rearrangement uses TRBV7-2 and TRBJ1-5; 10 bases align to TRBD1. The V gene's germline CDR1 is SGHTA and CDR2 FQGNSA. This CDR3 is built from 13 residues. The ends lost 6 bases at V and 5 bases at J; junction bases unmatched: 1. The CDR3 region is CASSGQGDQPQHF. The CDR3 DNA sequence: TGTGCCAGCAGTGGACAGGGGGATCAGCCCCAGCATTTT.

This clone was seen more than once but under ten times. The rearrangement joins TRBV6-6 to TRBJ2-7, with 9 bases identical to TRBD1. The CDR3 runs to 14 residues. J gave up 3 bases and V 8 bases, and 8 bases lay outside the gene matches. The germline CDR1 and CDR2 sequences are MNHNY and SVGAGI (reference sequence). As DNA, the CDR3 is TGTGCCAGCGGAAAGGGACAGGGAAACTACGAGCAGTACTTC. The encoded protein is CASGKGQGNYEQYF.

The V and J genes are TRBV9 and TRBJ2-5; D gene ambiguous. This CDR3 comprises 13 residues. Germline CDR1 reads SGDLS; CDR2 reads YYNGEE. V was pared by 4 bases and J by 5 bases, with 12 bases between. The CDR3 here is CASSQFPQETQYF. The CDR3, as DNA: TGTGCCAGCAGCCAATTCCCCCAGGAGACCCAGTACTTC.

The chain is built from TRBV18 and TRBJ1-1; no clear D. The length of the CDR3 is 13 residues. Germline loops: CDR1 KGHSH, CDR2 LQKENI. Trimming removed 5 bases at V and 3 bases at J, with 10 bases between. CDR3 protein: CASSGGLDTEAFF. The CDR3 DNA reads TGTGCCAGCTCAGGTGGGTTAGACACTGAAGCTTTCTTT.

This clone was counted once. This chain joins TRBV29-1 and TRBJ1-2, with D possibly TRBD1 on 5 matching bases. Trimming cost V 2 bases and J 3 bases, with 10 bases left between them. CDR3 size: 13 residues. Germline V gene lookup returns CDR1 SQVTM and CDR2 ANQGSEA. For the CDR3, the DNA is TGCAGCGTTGAACTGACAGACTACTATGGCTACACCTTC. It codes for CSVELTDYYGYTF.

This chain connects TRBV6-6 to TRBJ2-7; 8 bases fit TRBD1. The CDR3 is made up of 15 amino acids. V dropped 4 bases and J dropped 7; count of bases not matched to a gene: 12. CDR1 and CDR2 (germline): MNHNY, SVGAGI (reference sequence). The CDR3 here is CASSLATGASSEQYF. The CDR3 DNA reads TGTGCCAGCAGTTTGGCGACAGGGGCATCCTCGGAGCAGTACTTC.

This clone was seen a handful of times. The chain has TRBV30 and TRBJ1-2, with a tentative D call TRBD1 (5 bases). The CDR3 runs to 14 residues. Germline V gene data show CDR1 as GTSNPN and CDR2 as SVGIG (reference sequence). Trimming stripped 4 bases from V and 3 bases from J, with 15 bases between. In DNA, the CDR3 is TGTGCCTGGATTAACCAGGGACGGGACTATGGCTACACCTTC. Protein product: CAWINQGRDYGYTF.

The chain couples TRBV5-1 to TRBJ2-2, with TRBD1 matching 9 bases. The CDR3 totals 17 residues. Trimming cost V 4 bases and J 3 bases; bases outside gene matches: 10. Per the germline V gene, CDR1 is SGHRS and CDR2 is YFSETQ. The CDR3 spells CASSPGDRAEYTGELFF. CDR3 DNA: TGCGCCAGCAGCCCTGGGGACAGGGCAGAATACACCGGGGAGCTGTTTTTT.

This clone was detected only once. The J gene is TRBJ1-4, the V gene TRBV30; the D is unclear. The CDR3 length is 14 residues. The germline V gene encodes CDR1 GTSNPN and CDR2 SVGIG (reference sequence). Trimming cost V 7 bases and J 10 bases, with 22 bases left between them. The CDR3 is CALREVPGVGKLFF. The CDR3 DNA is TGTGCCTTACGAGAGGTCCCTGGGGTTGGAAAACTGTTTTTT. The full variable domain, rest sourced from reference TRBV30 and TRBJ1-4, is SQTIHQWPATLVQPVGSPLSLECTVEGTSNPNLYWYRQAAGRGLQLLFYSVGIGQISSEVPQNLSASRPQDRQFILSSKKLLLSDSGFYLCALREVPGVGKLFFGSGTQLSVL.

This chain joins TRBV18 and TRBJ1-1; D is ambiguous. The CDR3 spans 15 residues. Germline-derived CDR1 and CDR2 are KGHSH and LQKENI. With 6 bases removed from V and 2 bases from J, the gap between germline ends came to 16 bases. The CDR3 region is CASSPNSDGNTEAFF. CDR3 nucleotide sequence: TGTGCCAGCTCCCCCAATTCCGACGGTAACACTGAAGCTTTCTTT.

The chain uses TRBV10-3 and TRBJ1-1; D not certain. The CDR3 contains 13 residues. Trimming took 6 bases from V and 1 from J, leaving 9 bases between them. CDR1 ENHRY and CDR2 SYGVKD come from the germline V gene. CDR3 DNA sequence: TGTGCCATCAGATTGGACGGGAACACTGAAGCTTTCTTT. Translating gives CAIRLDGNTEAFF.

The V and J genes are TRBV20-1 and TRBJ2-7; unclear D gene. The V end lost 0 bases, the J end lost 5 bases, and 5 bases lay between the germline ends. This CDR3 region has 11 residues. Germline V gives CDR1 DFQATT, CDR2 SNEGSKA (reference sequence). As DNA, the CDR3 is TGCAGTGCTAGAGAACGCCACGAGCAGTACTTC. Its translation is CSARERHEQYF.

This chain connects TRBV6-8 to TRBJ1-3, with a tentative D call TRBD1 (6 bases). V lost 3 bases and J 2 bases, leaving 11 bases between the germline ends. The CDR3 totals 15 residues. Germline CDR1 is MNHGY and CDR2 is SAAAGT. The CDR3 spells CASSYEGGAGNTIYF. For the CDR3, the DNA is TGTGCCAGCAGTTATGAGGGGGGAGCTGGAAACACCATATATTTT.

The J gene is TRBJ1-1, the V gene TRBV11-2; D might be TRBD1 (5 bases). Deletions cut 4 bases from V and 3 bases from J, with 15 bases between. The CDR3 is 15 residues long. Germline CDR1 is SGHAT and CDR2 is FQNNGV. The CDR3 here is CASSSIWEGYTEAFF. The CDR3 DNA follows: TGTGCCAGCAGCTCGATTTGGGAGGGGTACACTGAAGCTTTCTTT. The variable domain in full, with the rest retrieved from reference TRBV11-2 and TRBJ1-1, is EAGVAQSPRYKIIEKRQSVAFWCNPISGHATLYWYQQILGQGPKLLIQFQNNGVVDDSQLPKDRFSAERLKGVDSTLKIQPAKLEDSAVYLCASSSIWEGYTEAFFGQGTRLTVV.

The gene calls are TRBV9 and TRBJ1-2; D gene uncertain. In germline, CDR1 is SGDLS, CDR2 YYNGEE. V was pared by 0 bases and J by 0 bases, with 9 bases between. The CDR3 sequence is 15 residues long. CDR3 loop: CASSVGSAANYGYTF. The CDR3 DNA reads TGTGCCAGCAGCGTAGGGTCAGCTGCTAACTATGGCTACACCTTC. Using reference TRBV9 and TRBJ1-2 for the parts outside the CDR3, the full variable domain is DSGVTQTPKHLITATGQRVTLRCSPRSGDLSVYWYQQSLDQGLQFLIQYYNGEERAKGNILERFSAQQFPDLHSELNLSSLELGDSALYFCASSVGSAANYGYTFGSGTRLTVV.

This chain connects TRBV13 to TRBJ2-1; 11 bases are shared with TRBD2. In germline, CDR1 is PRHDT, CDR2 FYEKMQ (reference sequence). V gave up 5 bases and J gave up 15 bases; unmatched junction bases: 6. This CDR3 spans 12 amino acids. The CDR3 region is CASSELAGVLFF. In DNA, the CDR3 is TGTGCCAGCAGCGAACTAGCGGGGGTTTTGTTCTTC.

CDR3 sequence: CSAKENPGYTF. CDR3 nucleotides: TGCAGTGCTAAGGAGAATCCAGGCTACACCTTC. V usage is TRBV20-1 and J usage is TRBJ1-2; D is unclear. V dropped 4 bases and J dropped 8 bases, with 11 bases sitting between them. Germline CDR1 and CDR2: DFQATT and SNEGSKA (reference sequence). The CDR3 spans 11 residues.

CDR3 sequence: CASSLSTISTGELFF. The CDR3 bases are TGCGCCAGCAGCCTATCGACTATATCCACCGGGGAGCTGTTTTTT. The genes are TRBV5-1 and TRBJ2-2; D perhaps matches TRBD2 (5 bases). The length of the CDR3 is 15 residues. Germline V CDR1 and CDR2: SGHRS, YFSETQ. V lost 4 bases to trimming and J lost 4 bases, with 14 bases between them.

The chain couples TRBV18 to TRBJ2-7, with D maybe TRBD1 (6 bases). Germline V CDR1 and CDR2: KGHSH, LQKENI. V was shortened by 3 bases and J by 2 bases, with 14 bases between the two germline ends. The length of the CDR3 is 15 residues. DNA of the CDR3: TGTGCCAGCTCACCCCGAAACAGGGCTGCCTACGAGCAGTACTTC. Residues: CASSPRNRAAYEQYF.

The chain carries TRBV7-6 and TRBJ2-7; the D is unclear. This CDR3 has 13 residues. Per germline, CDR1 SGHVS and CDR2 FNYEAQ. V shed 3 bases and J shed 2 bases, with 8 bases lying between them. The CDR3 reads CASSFGQAYEQYF. CDR3 DNA sequence: TGTGCCAGCAGCTTCGGGCAAGCCTACGAGCAGTACTTC.

The CDR3 bases are TGTGCCTGGAGTGTGATCAGAAAAACTAACTATGGCTACACCTTC. As protein: CAWSVIRKTNYGYTF. V is TRBV30 and J is TRBJ1-2; D gene ambiguous. The CDR3 has 15 amino acids. Per germline, CDR1 GTSNPN and CDR2 SVGIG (reference sequence). V shed 0 bases and J shed 0 bases, with 11 bases lying between them.